This T cell receptor (beta chain) was captured by sequencing in a study of T-cell memory formation after mild COVID-19. Points from the study as a whole: Later expanders leaned CD4+, whereas day 15 to 85 contracting clones were balanced CD4/CD8.

TCRdb reprocessed the 5' RACE reads with MiXCR, giving one entry per CDR3 protein. Of just under 150,000 distinct CDR3 sequences in the sample, about 19% were seen once. On this clonotype itself: What it binds is not known.

V lost 3 bases, J lost 0 bases, and 16 bases lay in between. Germline-derived CDR1 and CDR2 are SGHVS and FQNEAQ. This CDR3 has 17 amino acids. Sequenced sample: PBMCs or a T cell subset sorted from them (not recorded which). This TCR derives from an adult woman who had mild COVID-19 (a few samples of this study predate the infection). Cell type and time point are not known. V usage is TRBV7-8 and J usage is TRBJ2-3; D unclear. The CDR3 DNA reads as TGTGCCAGCAGCTTTCACCGGATAGTATCGAGCACAGATACGCAGTATTTT. It codes for CASSFHRIVSSTDTQYF.